This T cell receptor beta chain was recovered during a study of OX40 agonist ivuxolimab in advanced cancers. At the level of the study: Participants, approximately 83% male, averaged roughly 55 years of age, ranging from roughly 23 to 90.

Germline CDR1 is MNHNY and CDR2 is SVGAGI (reference sequence). Trimming removed 0 bases at V and 8 bases at J, with 14 bases between. The CDR3 extends over 15 amino acids. TCRdb's table, derived via immunoSEQ multiplex PCR, lists solely in-frame clones and lacks some. The profile shows tens of thousands of clones, more than 80% of them singletons. The sequenced sample was CD4+ or CD8+ T cells sorted from blood, obtained in a trial of the OX40 agonist ivuxolimab. This receptor was obtained from an adult with an advanced solid tumor such as melanoma, head and neck, liver or kidney cancer. The rearrangement links TRBV6-6 to TRBJ1-3; possibly TRBD1 for D (5 bases). The CDR3, as DNA: TGTGCCAGCAGTTACTCGGTCGCCAGGGCGGACACCATATATTTT. Encoded protein: CASSYSVARADTIYF.